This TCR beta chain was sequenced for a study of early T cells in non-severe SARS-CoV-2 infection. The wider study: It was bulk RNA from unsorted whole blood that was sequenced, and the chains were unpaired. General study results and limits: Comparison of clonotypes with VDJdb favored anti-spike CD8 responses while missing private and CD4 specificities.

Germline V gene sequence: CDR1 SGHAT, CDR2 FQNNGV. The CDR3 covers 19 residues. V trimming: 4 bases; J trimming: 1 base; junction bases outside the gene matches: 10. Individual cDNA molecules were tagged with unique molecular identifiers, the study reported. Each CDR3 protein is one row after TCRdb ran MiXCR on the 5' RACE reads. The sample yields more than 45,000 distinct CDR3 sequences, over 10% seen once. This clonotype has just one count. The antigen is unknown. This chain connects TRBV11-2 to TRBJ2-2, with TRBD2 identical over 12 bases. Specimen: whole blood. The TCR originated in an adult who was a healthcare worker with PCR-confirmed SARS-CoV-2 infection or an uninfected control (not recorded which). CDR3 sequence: CASSWRTSGMSGNTGELFF. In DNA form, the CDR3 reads TGTGCCAGCAGCTGGCGGACTAGCGGGATGTCGGGGAACACCGGGGAGCTGTTTTTT. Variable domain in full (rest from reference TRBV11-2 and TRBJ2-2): EAGVAQSPRYKIIEKRQSVAFWCNPISGHATLYWYQQILGQGPKLLIQFQNNGVVDDSQLPKDRFSAERLKGVDSTLKIQPAKLEDSAVYLCASSWRTSGMSGNTGELFFGEGSRLTVL.